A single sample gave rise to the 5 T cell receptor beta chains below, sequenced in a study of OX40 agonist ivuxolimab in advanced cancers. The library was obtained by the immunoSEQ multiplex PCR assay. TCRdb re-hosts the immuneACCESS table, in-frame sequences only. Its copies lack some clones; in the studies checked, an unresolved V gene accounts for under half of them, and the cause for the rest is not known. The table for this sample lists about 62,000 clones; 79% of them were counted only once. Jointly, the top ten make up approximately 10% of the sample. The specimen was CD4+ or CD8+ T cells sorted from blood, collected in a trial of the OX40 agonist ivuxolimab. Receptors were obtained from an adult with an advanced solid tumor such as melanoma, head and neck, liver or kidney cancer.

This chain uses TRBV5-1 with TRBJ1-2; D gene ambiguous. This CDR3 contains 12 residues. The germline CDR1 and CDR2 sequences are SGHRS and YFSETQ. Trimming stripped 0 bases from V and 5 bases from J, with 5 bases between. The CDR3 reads CASSLDQYGYTF. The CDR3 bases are TGCGCCAGCAGCTTGGACCAGTATGGCTACACCTTC.

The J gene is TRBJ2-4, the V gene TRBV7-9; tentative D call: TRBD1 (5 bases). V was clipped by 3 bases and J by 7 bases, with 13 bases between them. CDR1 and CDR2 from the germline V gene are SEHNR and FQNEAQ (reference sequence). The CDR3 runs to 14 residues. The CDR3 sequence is CASSFIANRNIQYF. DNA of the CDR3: TGTGCCAGCAGCTTCATAGCAAACAGGAACATTCAGTACTTC.

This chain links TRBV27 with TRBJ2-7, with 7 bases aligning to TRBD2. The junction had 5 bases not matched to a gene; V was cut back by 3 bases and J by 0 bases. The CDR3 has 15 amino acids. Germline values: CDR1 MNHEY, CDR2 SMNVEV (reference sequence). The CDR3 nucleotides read TGTGCCAGCAGTTTGGGAACTAGCGTCTCCTACGAGCAGTACTTC. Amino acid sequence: CASSLGTSVSYEQYF.

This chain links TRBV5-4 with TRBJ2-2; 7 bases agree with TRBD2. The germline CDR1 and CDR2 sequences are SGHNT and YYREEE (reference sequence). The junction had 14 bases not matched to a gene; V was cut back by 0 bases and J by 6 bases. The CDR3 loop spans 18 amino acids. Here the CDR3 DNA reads TGTGCCAGCAGCTTGGGAGGGCGGGGGACGATGAATTCCGGGGAGCTGTTTTTT. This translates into CASSLGGRGTMNSGELFF.

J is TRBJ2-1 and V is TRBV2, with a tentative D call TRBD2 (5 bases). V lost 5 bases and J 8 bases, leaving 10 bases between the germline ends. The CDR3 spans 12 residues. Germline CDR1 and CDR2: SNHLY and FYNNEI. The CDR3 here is CASSPEGDEQFF. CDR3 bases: TGTGCCAGCAGTCCCGAGGGTGATGAGCAGTTCTTC.